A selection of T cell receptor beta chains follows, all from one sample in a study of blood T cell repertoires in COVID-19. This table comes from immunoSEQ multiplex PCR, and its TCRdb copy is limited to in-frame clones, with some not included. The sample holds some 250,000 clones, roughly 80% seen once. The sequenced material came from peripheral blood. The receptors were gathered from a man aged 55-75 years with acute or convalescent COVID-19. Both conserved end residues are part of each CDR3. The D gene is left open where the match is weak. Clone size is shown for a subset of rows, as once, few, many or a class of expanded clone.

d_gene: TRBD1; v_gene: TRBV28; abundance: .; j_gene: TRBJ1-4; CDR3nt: TGTGCCAGCAGGACAGGGGGCGGTAATGAAAAACTGTTTTTT; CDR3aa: CASRTGGGNEKLFF
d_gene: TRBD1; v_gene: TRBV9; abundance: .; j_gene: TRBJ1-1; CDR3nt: TGTGCCAGCAGCGTAGCGGACAGGCGTACTGAAGCTTTCTTT; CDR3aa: CASSVADRRTEAFF
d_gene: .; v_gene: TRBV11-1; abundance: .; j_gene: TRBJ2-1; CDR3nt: TGTGCCAGCAGTTCTCACAATGAGCAGTTCTTC; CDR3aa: CASSSHNEQFF
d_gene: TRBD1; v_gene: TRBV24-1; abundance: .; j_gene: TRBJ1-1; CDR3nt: TGTGCCACCAGACAGGGGTCCAACACTGAAGCTTTCTTT; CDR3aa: CATRQGSNTEAFF
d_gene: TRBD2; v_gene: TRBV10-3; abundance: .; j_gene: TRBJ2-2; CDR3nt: TGTGCCATCCCTGCGCGTTGGCGGGAGGCCACCGGGGAGCTGTTTTTT; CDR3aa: CAIPARWREATGELFF
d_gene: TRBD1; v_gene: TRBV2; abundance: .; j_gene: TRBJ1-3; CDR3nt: TGTGCCAGCAGGGGGGGACAGGGCGCTGGAAACACCATATATTTT; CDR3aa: CASRGGQGAGNTIYF
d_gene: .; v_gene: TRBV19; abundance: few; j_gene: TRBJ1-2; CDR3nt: TGTGCCAGTAGTATACGTATGGGGAGAGACTATGGCTACACCTTC; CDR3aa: CASSIRMGRDYGYTF
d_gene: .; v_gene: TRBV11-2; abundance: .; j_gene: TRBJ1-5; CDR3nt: TGTGCCAGCAGCTTAGATCGCGGAAATCAGCCCCAGCATTTT; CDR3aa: CASSLDRGNQPQHF
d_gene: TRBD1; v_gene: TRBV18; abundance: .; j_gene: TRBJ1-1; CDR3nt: TGTGCCAGCTCTCGGGACAGGGAAGCTTTCTTT; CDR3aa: CASSRDREAFF
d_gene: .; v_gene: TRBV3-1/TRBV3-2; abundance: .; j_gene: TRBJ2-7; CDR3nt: TGTGCCAGCAGCCCCCGGGATGGGCGGCGGTACGAGCAGTACTTC; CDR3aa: CASSPRDGRRYEQYF
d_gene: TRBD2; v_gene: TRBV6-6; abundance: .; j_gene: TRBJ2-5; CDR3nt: TGTGCCAGCCGATCCCCGCTAGCGGGGGTGAGGGAGACCCAGTACTTC; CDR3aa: CASRSPLAGVRETQYF
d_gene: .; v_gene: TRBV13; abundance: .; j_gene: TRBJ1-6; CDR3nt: TGTGCCAGCAGCTTAGACAGAAATTCACCCCTCCACTTT; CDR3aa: CASSLDRNSPLHF
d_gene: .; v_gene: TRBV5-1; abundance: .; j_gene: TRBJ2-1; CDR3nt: TGCGCCAGCAGCCACCGCGGGGGCAGCTCCTACAATGAGCAGTTCTTC; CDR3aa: CASSHRGGSSYNEQFF
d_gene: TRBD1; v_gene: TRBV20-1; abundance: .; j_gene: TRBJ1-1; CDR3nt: TGCAGTCGGGACAGGGGCGCTGAAGCTTTCTTT; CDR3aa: CSRDRGAEAFF
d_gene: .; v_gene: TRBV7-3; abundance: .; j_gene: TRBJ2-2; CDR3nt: TGTGCCAGCAGCTTAAATAAGGTGGGTGAGGGCACCGGGGAGCTGTTTTTT; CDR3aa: CASSLNKVGEGTGELFF
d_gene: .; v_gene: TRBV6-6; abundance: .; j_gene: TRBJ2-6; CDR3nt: TGTGCCAGCAGTTACGAGGGCCGACGGGCCAACGTCCTGACTTTC; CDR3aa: CASSYEGRRANVLTF
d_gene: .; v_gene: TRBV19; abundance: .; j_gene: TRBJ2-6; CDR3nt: TGTGCCAGTAGTATGGAGGGGGCCAACGTCCTGACTTTC; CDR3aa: CASSMEGANVLTF
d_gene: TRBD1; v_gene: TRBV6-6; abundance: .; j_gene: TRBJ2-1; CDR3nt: TGTGCCAGCAGTCCCACCTCCCGCCGTGACAGGGACAATGAGCAGTTCTTC; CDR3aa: CASSPTSRRDRDNEQFF
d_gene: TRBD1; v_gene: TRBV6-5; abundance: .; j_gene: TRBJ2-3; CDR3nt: TGTGCCAGCAGGACAGGGGGCCTGAGCACAGATACGCAGTATTTT; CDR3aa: CASRTGGLSTDTQYF
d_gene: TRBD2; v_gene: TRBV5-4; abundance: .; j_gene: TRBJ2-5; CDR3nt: TGTGCCAGCAGCTACTTTGGGACTAGCGGGGGGGCCGGGGAGACCCAGTACTTC; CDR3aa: CASSYFGTSGGAGETQYF
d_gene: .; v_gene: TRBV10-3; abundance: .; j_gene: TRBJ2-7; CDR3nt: TGTGCCATCAGTGATTATTTCGAGCAGTACTTC; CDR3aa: CAISDYFEQYF
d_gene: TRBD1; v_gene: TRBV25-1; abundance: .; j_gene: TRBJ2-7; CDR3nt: TGTGCCAGCAGTGAAACAGGGGGCAATACGGACGAGCAGTACTTC; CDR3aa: CASSETGGNTDEQYF